This TCR beta chain comes out of a study of radiotherapy plus CTLA-4 blockade in lung cancer. The data were produced by immunoSEQ multiplex PCR, yet TCRdb's version contains in-frame clones alone and is incomplete. The sample includes 84,000 or so clones, about four fifths of them seen just once. Germline CDR1 is LNHNV and CDR2 is YYDKDF (reference sequence). The CDR3 covers 15 residues. Trimming at V came to 0 bases and at J to 1 base, leaving 3 bases not matched to a gene. The receptor was derived from a human donor with non-small cell lung cancer that progressed on radiotherapy plus ipilimumab. The chain uses TRBV15 and TRBJ2-7; TRBD2 aligns across 7 bases. The source was peripheral blood, collected from a patient treated with radiotherapy plus ipilimumab. The CDR3 loop reads CATSRDAGVSYEQYF. The DNA of the CDR3 is TGTGCCACCAGCAGAGACGCGGGAGTGTCCTACGAGCAGTACTTC.